The subject of this entry is one T cell receptor beta chain. Antigen specificity is unknown. Clones were read by immunoSEQ multiplex PCR, and TCRdb kept only the in-frame ones, dropping some. Of 27,000 or so clones listed, 80% to 90% were seen once; the top ten hold about 1%. The record originates from a study of T cells in narcolepsy. Study conclusions and caveats: Autoreactive HCRT-specific and TRIB2-specific clonotypes were marked in same-patient CSF-versus-blood CD4+ comparisons.

CDR3 length: 11 amino acids. Trimming shortened V by 2 bases and J by 13 bases, and 6 bases separated the two germline ends. Germline loops: CDR1 MNHNS, CDR2 SASEGT. The TCR was taken from a human donor with narcolepsy. The sequencing sample was made of CD45RA- memory CD4+ T cells from PBMCs. The rearrangement links TRBV6-1 to TRBJ1-6; D gene uncertain. The CDR3 region has the DNA TGTGCCAGCAGTGAAACCACCCCCCTCCACTTT. Its translation is CASSETTPLHF.